Following are 14 T cell receptor beta chains from one sample sequenced in a study of CD8+ T cells in alopecia areata. Extracted from the samples, RNA was reverse transcribed into cDNA to serve as the sequencing template. Generated by immunoSEQ multiplex PCR, the TCRdb table keeps only in-frame clones and is missing some. The sample carries some 170,000 clones, around 64% recorded once. This specimen consisted of CD8+ T cells sorted from blood, obtained at week 0. These receptors originate from a human donor with alopecia areata.

CDR3 protein: CASSYAAGNSNTEAFF. The CDR3 DNA reads as TGTGCCAGCAGCTACGCAGCAGGAAACTCGAACACTGAAGCTTTCTTT. The genes are TRBV5-6 and TRBJ1-1, with no clear D. CDR1 is SGHDT and CDR2 is YYEEEE in the germline V gene. V lost 3 bases, J lost 1 base, and 16 bases lay in between. The CDR3 is 16 amino acids. Looking up the rest from reference TRBV5-6 and TRBJ1-1 gives the full variable domain: DAGVTQSPTHLIKTRGQQVTLRCSPKSGHDTVSWYQQALGQGPQFIFQYYEEEERQRGNFPDRFSGHQFPNYSSELNVNALLLGDSALYLCASSYAAGNSNTEAFFGQGTRLTVV.

CDR3 sequence (DNA): TGTGCCAGCCGGGACCGCAATGAGCAGTTCTTC. Residues: CASRDRNEQFF. This chain connects TRBV2 to TRBJ2-1; the D call may be TRBD1 or TRBD2 (5 bases each). Germline V gene sequence: CDR1 SNHLY, CDR2 FYNNEI. The CDR3 runs to 11 residues. The V gene lost 8 bases and the J gene lost 6 bases, with 8 bases spanning the gap.

CDR3 in amino acids: CAISESVGGSNQPQHF. The CDR3 region has the DNA TGTGCCATCAGTGAGTCCGTGGGGGGTAGCAATCAGCCCCAGCATTTT. This chain joins TRBV10-3 and TRBJ1-5; D possibly corresponds to TRBD1 (5 bases). The CDR3 is 16 amino acids. With 0 bases removed from V and 0 bases from J, the gap between germline ends came to 9 bases. CDR1 and CDR2 from the germline V gene are ENHRY and SYGVKD.

V usage is TRBV29-1 and J usage is TRBJ1-2, with no clear D. Trimming stripped 1 base from V and 1 base from J, with 10 bases between. There are 14 residues in the CDR3. The germline CDR1 and CDR2 sequences are SQVTM and ANQGSEA. CDR3 DNA: TGCAGCGTTGAAGGCTTGAACAGTAACTATGGCTACACCTTC. Translating gives CSVEGLNSNYGYTF.

This clone was observed once. V is TRBV30 and J is TRBJ2-5; D may match TRBD1 or TRBD2 (5 bases each). The CDR3 totals 12 residues. Germline lookup yields CDR1 GTSNPN and CDR2 SVGIG (reference sequence). V was shortened by 5 bases and J by 4 bases, with 11 bases between the two germline ends. The CDR3 sequence is CAWLGAAETQYF. CDR3 DNA: TGTGCCTGGCTCGGGGCGGCAGAGACCCAGTACTTC.

The chain uses TRBV5-4 and TRBJ2-1, with TRBD1 identical over 7 bases. Germline V gives CDR1 SGHNT, CDR2 YYREEE (reference sequence). CDR3 length: 15 amino acids. V was pared by 5 bases and J by 7 bases, with 12 bases of the junction left unmatched. CDR3 sequence: CASSPFEGAGNEQFF. CDR3 nucleotide sequence: TGTGCCAGCAGTCCTTTTGAGGGGGCAGGGAATGAGCAGTTCTTC. The full variable domain, its missing parts supplied by reference TRBV5-4 and TRBJ2-1, is ETGVTQSPTHLIKTRGQQVTLRCSSQSGHNTVSWYQQALGQGPQFIFQYYREEENGRGNFPPRFSGLQFPNYSSELNVNALELDDSALYLCASSPFEGAGNEQFFGPGTRLTVL.

The rearrangement links TRBV6-5 to TRBJ1-1; TRBD1 might be the D (5 bases). CDR3 length equals 13 residues. V dropped 0 bases and J dropped 6 bases, with 8 bases sitting between them. In germline, CDR1 is MNHEY, CDR2 SVGAGI. The CDR3 nucleotides are TGTGCCAGCAGTTACTCAGGGGTAGCTGAAGCTTTCTTT. Residues: CASSYSGVAEAFF.

This clone was detected a few times. V gene TRBV29-1 combines with J gene TRBJ2-5; a possible D gene is TRBD1 (6 bases). The CDR3 contains 15 residues. CDR1 SQVTM and CDR2 ANQGSEA come from the germline V gene. V lost 3 bases to trimming and J lost 12 bases, with 26 bases between them. The CDR3 region has the DNA TGCAGCGTTGAGGTGGAACAGGGTCAGACTTGGGGGAAGTACTTC. Translating gives CSVEVEQGQTWGKYF.

This clone was seen once. This chain connects TRBV19 to TRBJ2-2; 7 bases map to TRBD2. V was clipped by 3 bases and J by 9 bases; unmatched bases: 4. The CDR3 covers 13 residues. Germline V CDR1 and CDR2: LNHDA, SQIVND (reference sequence). The CDR3 DNA reads as TGTGCCAGTAGTATGGGAGGGAGGAGGGAGCTGTTTTTT. It is translated as CASSMGGRRELFF.

The V and J genes are TRBV27 and TRBJ1-2; no reliable D call. The CDR3 spans 15 residues. CDR1 and CDR2 from the germline V gene are MNHEY and SMNVEV (reference sequence). V dropped 6 bases and J dropped 3 bases, with 17 bases sitting between them. The CDR3 region is CASSSYRTVDYGYTF. CDR3 nucleotide sequence: TGTGCCAGCAGCAGCTACCGGACGGTCGACTATGGCTACACCTTC.

The chain combines TRBV7-8 with TRBJ1-1, with 8 bases aligning to TRBD1. Germline V gene sequence: CDR1 SGHVS, CDR2 FQNEAQ. The CDR3 runs to 16 residues. Trimming took 5 bases from V and 4 from J; bases not matched to a gene: 12. Here the CDR3 DNA reads TGTGCCAGCAGCCCCCTGACAGGGGAGGTTGGCACTGAAGCTTTCTTT. Residues: CASSPLTGEVGTEAFF. Full variable domain (rest looked up from reference TRBV7-8 and TRBJ1-1): GAGVSQSPRYKVAKRGQDVALRCDPISGHVSLFWYQQALGQGPEFLTYFQNEAQLDKSGLPSDRFFAERPEGSVSTLKIQRTQQEDSAVYLCASSPLTGEVGTEAFFGQGTRLTVV.

V usage is TRBV15 and J usage is TRBJ1-2, with D hard to call. The germline V gene has CDR1 LNHNV and CDR2 YYDKDF (reference sequence). Trimming removed 1 base at V and 7 bases at J, with 7 bases between. The CDR3 extends over 12 amino acids. In DNA, the CDR3 is TGTGCCACCAGCAGAGGGTCAGGTGGCTACACCTTC. Amino acid sequence: CATSRGSGGYTF.

This clone was recorded a few times. The V and J genes are TRBV6-5 and TRBJ2-1; TRBD1 agrees at 7 bases. Germline V CDR1 and CDR2: MNHEY, SVGAGI. The J segment lost 8 bases and the V segment lost 2 bases, leaving 12 bases of the junction unmatched. CDR3 length: 16 residues. CDR3 loop: CASSYLKTGPDDEQFF. DNA for the CDR3: TGTGCCAGCAGTTACCTCAAGACAGGGCCGGACGATGAGCAGTTCTTC.

This clone was observed at least ten times. The rearrangement links TRBV29-1 to TRBJ2-2; D is tentatively TRBD1 or TRBD2 (6 bases each). CDR3 length: 12 amino acids. Germline V CDR1 and CDR2: SQVTM, ANQGSEA. V dropped 5 bases and J dropped 6 bases, with 10 bases sitting between them. The DNA for the CDR3 is TGCAGCGTTCACGGGGGCCCCGGGGAGCTGTTTTTT. Amino acids: CSVHGGPGELFF.